A selection of T cell receptor beta chains follows, all from one sample in a study of CXCR3-negative and CXCR3-positive naive CD8 T cells. TCRdb reprocessed the 5' RACE reads, with one entry per CDR3 protein and no DNA. The ten top clones account for just over 0.35%, within a sample of 90,000 to 150,000 distinct CDR3 sequences. The sequenced sample consisted of naive CXCR3+ CD8+ T cells from blood. The origin of the receptors is a human donor in good health. Some clones in this sample may be carry-over from other donors' samples. The CDR3 runs from the conserved cysteine through the conserved F or W.

v_call: TRBV11-2; j_call: TRBJ2-7; cdr3_aa: CASSLEALTSGLYEQYF
v_call: TRBV5-4; j_call: TRBJ1-1; cdr3_aa: CASSLQGLGTEAFF
v_call: TRBV20-1; j_call: TRBJ1-2; cdr3_aa: CSARAGTGALDPMATLVDTF
v_call: TRBV14; j_call: TRBJ2-1; cdr3_aa: CASSQPGTSGSREQFF
v_call: TRBV6-5; j_call: TRBJ2-3; cdr3_aa: CASSYVGGTDTQYF
v_call: TRBV28; j_call: TRBJ2-1; cdr3_aa: CASSLGLNEQFF
v_call: TRBV7-8; j_call: TRBJ2-3; cdr3_aa: CASSSRDRGLPDTQYF
v_call: TRBV20-1; j_call: TRBJ2-7; cdr3_aa: CSVQRLAESSYEQYF
v_call: TRBV7-9; j_call: TRBJ1-2; cdr3_aa: CASSAGDLDNYGYTF
v_call: TRBV7-9; j_call: TRBJ2-7; cdr3_aa: CASSRDRYEQYF
v_call: TRBV4-1; j_call: TRBJ1-1; cdr3_aa: CASSPTGTHNPNTEAFF
v_call: TRBV20-1; j_call: TRBJ1-3; cdr3_aa: CSGGQGDSGNTIYF
v_call: TRBV2; j_call: TRBJ2-1; cdr3_aa: CASGVDGGNEQFF
v_call: TRBV15; j_call: TRBJ1-1; cdr3_aa: CATSSGNTEAFF
v_call: TRBV13; j_call: TRBJ2-2; cdr3_aa: CASSLGLWDLSNTGELFF